This is a list of T cell receptor beta chains from one sample in a study of shared clonotypes between healthy human individuals. TCRdb's table, derived via immunoSEQ multiplex PCR, lists solely in-frame clones and lacks some. The sample shows 1,100,000 or so clones, about four fifths of them seen only once. The sequenced material came from memory CD4+ T cells from PBMCs. Every receptor here comes from a man between 18 and 35 years old in good health. Some clones in this sample may be carry-over from other donors' samples. Each CDR3 is given with its conserved first and last residue. The order of the fields is clone size, J gene, V gene, D gene, CDR3 DNA, CDR3 protein. A D gene is named only where the DNA matches it firmly. Expanded clones get a size class; other rows say once, few or many, or leave the size out.

.,TRBJ1-5,TRBV18,.,TGTGCCAGCTCACCGGGACTCAAGGGGCAGCCCCAGCATTTT,CASSPGLKGQPQHF
.,TRBJ2-1,TRBV7-9,TRBD2,TGTGCCAGCAGCTTAGGGCTAGCGGGAGAGGATGAGCAGTTCTTC,CASSLGLAGEDEQFF
.,TRBJ2-2,TRBV18,TRBD1,TGTGCCAGCTCACCGCCCGGACAGGGTACCGGGGAGCTGTTTTTT,CASSPPGQGTGELFF
few,TRBJ1-1,TRBV6-5,.,TGTGCCAGCAGTTACGGGATCGGTGAAGCTTTCTTT,CASSYGIGEAFF
.,TRBJ1-2,TRBV5-6,TRBD1,TGTGCCAGCAGCTCCAGTAGGACAGGGCAGTGGGGTGGCTACACCTTC,CASSSSRTGQWGGYTF
.,TRBJ2-7,TRBV2,TRBD2,TGTGCCAGCAACCCCGCGGTGGGGGGGAGAGTGGCCGAGCAGTACTTC,CASNPAVGGRVAEQYF
.,TRBJ1-2,TRBV5-8,.,TGTGCCAGCAGCTTGGCCGGGAGTCCTAACTATGGCTACACCTTC,CASSLAGSPNYGYTF
.,TRBJ2-7,TRBV28,TRBD2,TGTGCCAGCAGTTTACTGACTAGCGGGATGTACGAGCAGTACTTC,CASSLLTSGMYEQYF
few,TRBJ2-7,TRBV2,.,TGTGCCAGCAGTGAAGGGCTAGCGAGCTACGAGCAGTACTTC,CASSEGLASYEQYF
once,TRBJ2-7,TRBV10-3,TRBD1,TGTGCCATCAGCGGACAGGATGCCTACGAGCAGTACTTC,CAISGQDAYEQYF
.,TRBJ1-5,TRBV30,.,TGTGCCTGGAGTGTACTGGGGGTTATGGGCAATCAGCCCCAGCATTTT,CAWSVLGVMGNQPQHF
.,TRBJ1-5,TRBV7-2,.,TGTGCCAGCAGCCCTGGATTGGAGGGAGATCAGCCCCAGCATTTT,CASSPGLEGDQPQHF
.,TRBJ2-7,TRBV18,TRBD1,TGTGCCAGCTCACCCGGGACAGCACCCTACGAGCAGTACTTC,CASSPGTAPYEQYF
once,TRBJ2-3,TRBV9,TRBD2,TGTGCCAGCAGTGGACTAGCGGGGGCCTCCATAGATACGCAGTATTTT,CASSGLAGASIDTQYF
few,TRBJ1-1,TRBV2,.,TGTGCCAGCAGTGAACTTCACGCGAACACTGAAGCTTTCTTT,CASSELHANTEAFF
.,TRBJ2-7,TRBV5-1,.,TGCGCCAGCAGCTTGGTGATGGGGCGGGACACGGGGGAGCAGTACTTC,CASSLVMGRDTGEQYF
.,TRBJ2-1,TRBV9,TRBD2,TGTGCCAGCAGCCCGAGCGGGCGGGGGAACTCCTACAATGAGCAGTTCTTC,CASSPSGRGNSYNEQFF
.,TRBJ2-7,TRBV29-1,TRBD2,TGCAGCGTTGAAGTTCCTGGAGGACTAGCGGGAATCTACGAGCAGTACTTC,CSVEVPGGLAGIYEQYF
.,TRBJ2-1,TRBV5-1,TRBD1,TGCGCCAGCAGCTTGACAGGGGGCTTGAATGAGCAGTTCTTC,CASSLTGGLNEQFF
.,TRBJ1-2,TRBV7-9,.,TGTGCCAGCAGCTTAGAAGGGGGTCGCTACACCTTC,CASSLEGGRYTF
.,TRBJ2-2,TRBV5-1,TRBD1,TGCGCCAGCAGCTTCCGGGACAGTAACACCGGGGAGCTGTTTTTT,CASSFRDSNTGELFF
.,TRBJ2-7,TRBV6-6,TRBD2,TGTGCCAGAGGGAACCGCGGGCTAGCGGACCCCTACGAGCAGTACTTC,CARGNRGLADPYEQYF
.,TRBJ2-2,TRBV4-2,.,TGTGCCAGCAGCCAAGAGCCAGCGGTTCTCACCGGGGAGCTGTTTTTT,CASSQEPAVLTGELFF
.,TRBJ1-1,TRBV19,.,TGTGCCAGTAGTATAGATCCCCCGGATTCGGCGAACACTGAAGCTTTCTTT,CASSIDPPDSANTEAFF
once,TRBJ1-2,TRBV11-2,.,TGTGCCAGCAGCTTTACGTACTATGGCTACACCTTC,CASSFTYYGYTF
.,TRBJ2-1,TRBV4-3,TRBD2,TGCGCCAGCAGCCAGTGGACTAGCGGAGGGACGGTTACCTACAATGAGCAGTTCTTC,CASSQWTSGGTVTYNEQFF
once,TRBJ2-6,TRBV7-3,.,TGTGCCAGCAGCCGGGGGACCGGGGCCAACGTCCTGACTTTC,CASSRGTGANVLTF
.,TRBJ1-3,TRBV2,.,TGTGCCAGCAGTGACGCGGGGAGGCCTGGAAACACCATATATTTT,CASSDAGRPGNTIYF
once,TRBJ1-2,TRBV2,TRBD1,TGTGCCAGCAGTGAAAGGACAGGGGGTTCCTATGGCTACACCTTC,CASSERTGGSYGYTF
.,TRBJ2-2,TRBV7-3,TRBD2,TGTGCCAGCAGCCCCCCCGGACTAGCGGCGAACACCGGGGAGCTGTTTTTT,CASSPPGLAANTGELFF
.,TRBJ2-1,TRBV15,.,TGTGCCACCAGCAATCAGAGAACCGCCTACAATGAGCAGTTCTTC,CATSNQRTAYNEQFF
.,TRBJ2-7,TRBV29-1,TRBD2,TGCAGCGTTGAGGGGGGGTCGGGCGGTTCCTACGAGCAGTACTTC,CSVEGGSGGSYEQYF
.,TRBJ1-6,TRBV7-9,TRBD1,TGTGCCAGCAGCCGTTCAGGGGGTGGCTCACCCCTCCACTTT,CASSRSGGGSPLHF
.,TRBJ2-5,TRBV15,TRBD2,TGTGCCACCAGCAGGGGGCCTACCGGGACTATAAAGTACTTC,CATSRGPTGTIKYF
.,TRBJ2-1,TRBV11-2,.,TGTGCCAGCAGGGATGTTGGATTCTACAATGAGCAGTTCTTC,CASRDVGFYNEQFF
.,TRBJ1-1,TRBV5-1,.,TGCGCCAGCAACTTGGAAGGGGGTTACACTGAAGCTTTCTTT,CASNLEGGYTEAFF
.,TRBJ1-4,TRBV28,.,TGTGCCAGCAACCTTAATGAAAAACTGTTTTTT,CASNLNEKLFF
.,TRBJ1-5,TRBV28,TRBD1,TGTGCCAGCAGTCTCCAGGTGGGACAGCCCAATCAGCCCCAGCATTTT,CASSLQVGQPNQPQHF
.,TRBJ2-7,TRBV6-6,.,TGTGCCAGCAGTTTCAGTTTCGAGCAGTACTTC,CASSFSFEQYF
.,TRBJ1-2,TRBV6-5,.,TGTGCCAGCAGTTTCGGCGCGTCGGGCTACACCTTC,CASSFGASGYTF
once,TRBJ2-7,TRBV5-1,TRBD2,TGCGCCAGCAGCTTGGCCGGGTGGACTAGCGACTCTTTCTTC,CASSLAGWTSDSFF
.,TRBJ2-3,TRBV6-5,.,TGTGCCAGCAGAAGACTTCGCACAGATACGCAGTATTTT,CASRRLRTDTQYF
.,TRBJ2-2,TRBV11-3,.,TGTGCCAGCAGCCCCGGGGGCATCACCGGGGAGCTGTTTTTT,CASSPGGITGELFF
.,TRBJ2-3,TRBV5-1,.,TGCGCCAGCAGCTTGGAATCGGGAGTTGCGGATACGCAGTATTTT,CASSLESGVADTQYF
.,TRBJ2-3,TRBV6-1,TRBD2,TGTGCCAGCAGTGGGACTAGCGGGAGTTCAGATACGCAGTATTTT,CASSGTSGSSDTQYF
.,TRBJ2-2,TRBV13,.,TGTGCCAGCAACTCAGGCGGGGACGCGAACACCGGGGAGCTGTTTTTT,CASNSGGDANTGELFF
.,TRBJ2-1,TRBV7-3,.,TGTGCCAGCAGCTCCTCGCCGGGAGAGCAGTTCTTC,CASSSSPGEQFF
.,TRBJ1-2,TRBV27,.,TGTGCCAGCAGTTTACCGGCCCTGGCAGCCACGCCGGGCTACACCTTC,CASSLPALAATPGYTF
.,TRBJ1-5,TRBV6-6,TRBD1,TGTGCCAGCAGTGGCCGGGACAGGGTCCGACAGCCCCAGCATTTT,CASSGRDRVRQPQHF
once,TRBJ2-7,TRBV19,.,TGTGCCAGTAGTCGGGGCCGCTACGAGCAGTACTTC,CASSRGRYEQYF
.,TRBJ2-1,TRBV28,.,TGTGCCAGCAGTTTCGGACCATACAATGAGCAGTTCTTC,CASSFGPYNEQFF
.,TRBJ2-2,TRBV5-1,TRBD2,TGCGCCAGCAGCTTGCCTAGCGGGGACACCGGGGAGCTGTTTTTT,CASSLPSGDTGELFF
.,TRBJ2-1,TRBV28,TRBD2,TGTGCCAGCAGTTCACTAGCGGGTAGCTCCTACAATGAGCAGTTCTTC,CASSSLAGSSYNEQFF
.,TRBJ2-5,TRBV5-4,.,TGTGCCAGCAGCCCCGGCGGCGCGCAAGAGACCCAGTACTTC,CASSPGGAQETQYF
.,TRBJ2-1,TRBV11-2,TRBD1,TGTGCCAGCAGCTCGGACTGGGACAGTTACAATGAGCAGTTCTTC,CASSSDWDSYNEQFF
.,TRBJ2-3,TRBV7-9,TRBD2,TGTGCCAGCAGCTTAGCGTTGGCGGGAGTAGCAGATACGCAGTATTTT,CASSLALAGVADTQYF